These 32 T cell receptor beta chains came from one sample sequenced in a study of shared clonotypes between healthy human individuals. Using immunoSEQ multiplex PCR, the repertoire was profiled, and TCRdb retains in-frame clones only, with some absent. This sample has about 2 million clones; about 95% occur once, and the top ten carry 0.95% to 1.5%. Terminally differentiated effector memory CD45RA+ cells were excluded by CCR7 positive selection of CD45RO-negative cells. The source material was naive CD8+ T cells sorted from blood. These receptors were obtained from a young man in good health.

This chain uses TRBV14 with TRBJ2-7; either TRBD1 or TRBD2 may fit D (5 bases each). This CDR3 has 10 residues. V lost 11 bases and J lost 0, with 5 bases in between. CDR1 is SGHDN and CDR2 is FVKESK in the germline V gene. The CDR3 spells CAGGSYEQYF. Here the CDR3 DNA reads TGTGCCGGGGGCTCCTACGAGCAGTACTTC. The entire variable domain, with the rest obtained from reference TRBV14 and TRBJ2-7, is as follows: EAGVTQFPSHSVIEKGQTVTLRCDPISGHDNLYWYRRVMGKEIKFLLHFVKESKQDESGMPNNRFLAERTGGTYSTLKVQPAELEDSGVYFCAGGSYEQYFGPGTRLTVT.

The chain recombines TRBV7-9 with TRBJ1-2; D is unclear. This CDR3 is 18 amino acids long. Germline V lookup: CDR1 SEHNR, CDR2 FQNEAQ (reference sequence). Deletions cut 0 bases from V and 2 bases from J, with 19 bases between. CDR3 coding DNA: TGTGCCAGCAGCTTAGCCCCTCCCGAGTGGGGTGCAAACTATGGCTACACCTTC. Its translation: CASSLAPPEWGANYGYTF. Combining the CDR3 with reference TRBV7-9 and TRBJ1-2 gives the whole variable domain DTGVSQNPRHKITKRGQNVTFRCDPISEHNRLYWYRQTLGQGPEFLTYFQNEAQLEKSRLLSDRFSAERPKGSFSTLEIQRTEQGDSAMYLCASSLAPPEWGANYGYTFGSGTRLTVV.

V and J are TRBV5-1 and TRBJ1-2; 9 nucleotides line up with TRBD1. J lost 6 bases, V lost 0 bases, and 9 bases had no gene match. The CDR3 length is 16 residues. The germline V gene has CDR1 SGHRS and CDR2 YFSETQ. The CDR3 is CASSLDPGQGVHGYTF. The CDR3 DNA sequence: TGCGCCAGCAGCTTGGATCCGGGACAGGGTGTCCATGGCTACACCTTC.

The chain recombines TRBV6-1 with TRBJ1-1; 8 bases align to TRBD1. This CDR3 has 18 residues. The V and J ends lost 2 bases and 0 bases, in that order; junction bases with no gene match: 11. Germline loops: CDR1 MNHNS, CDR2 SASEGT. The CDR3 coding sequence is TGTGCCAGCAGTGAATGGACAGGGCGGTTTCTTATGAACACTGAAGCTTTCTTT. Residues: CASSEWTGRFLMNTEAFF.

A word on this clone: The sample has other DNA sequences that encode this CDR3 too. The V and J genes are TRBV13 and TRBJ2-1; D gene uncertain. The V end lost 1 base, the J end lost 6 bases, and 4 bases lay between the germline ends. The CDR3 totals 12 residues. CDR1 and CDR2 (germline): PRHDT, FYEKMQ (reference sequence). For the CDR3, the DNA is TGTGCCAGCAGCTTAGAAGGCAATGAGCAGTTCTTC. It is translated as CASSLEGNEQFF.

The CDR3 DNA reads as TGTGCCAGCACATACGGGAGGGCAACCGGGGAGCTGTTTTTT. Translation gives CASTYGRATGELFF. The V call is TRBV19, the J call TRBJ2-2; 8 bases match TRBD2. Germline assignment: CDR1 LNHDA and CDR2 SQIVND (reference sequence). The CDR3 is 14 amino acids. The ends lost 9 bases at V and 5 bases at J; junction bases unmatched: 8.

The chain employs TRBV12-2 and TRBJ1-4; the table's D call, TRBD1, was not checked against the DNA. TRBV12-2 has pseudogene status. The CDR3 loop spans 14 amino acids. CDR3 bases: TGTGCAAGTCGCTCGGACAGCCCTAATGAAAAACTGTTTTTT. Protein sequence: CASRSDSPNEKLFF.

This clone was recorded once. The chain is built from TRBV9 and TRBJ2-1, with TRBD2 matching 8 bases. This CDR3 comprises 15 residues. Trimming took 2 bases from V and 1 from J; bases not matched to a gene: 2. Germline lookup yields CDR1 SGDLS and CDR2 YYNGEE. CDR3 loop: CASSVSGDSYNEQFF. The DNA for the CDR3 is TGTGCCAGCAGCGTTAGCGGGGATTCCTACAATGAGCAGTTCTTC.

As to this clone: Within the sample, other DNA sequences also encode this same CDR3. V and J are TRBV6-1 and TRBJ2-7, with D possibly TRBD2 on 6 matching bases. This CDR3 has 13 residues. CDR1 is MNHNS and CDR2 is SASEGT in the germline V gene. V lost 3 bases and J 1 base, leaving 7 bases between the germline ends. The CDR3 bases are TGTGCCAGCAGTGATGGGGGGTCCTACGAGCAGTACTTC. Protein sequence: CASSDGGSYEQYF.

V is TRBV7-9 and J is TRBJ2-7; 9 nucleotides line up with TRBD1. V lost 5 bases to trimming and J lost 2 bases; unmatched junction nucleotides: 4. This CDR3 spans 14 amino acids. The V gene's germline CDR1 is SEHNR and CDR2 FQNEAQ (reference sequence). CDR3 nucleotides: TGTGCCAGCAGCGCTGGGACAGGGACCTACGAGCAGTACTTC. Protein product: CASSAGTGTYEQYF.

V usage is TRBV11-2 and J usage is TRBJ2-1, with TRBD2 identical over 10 bases. This CDR3 is built from 15 residues. V trimming: 3 bases; J trimming: 8 bases; junction bases outside the gene matches: 7. CDR1 and CDR2 from the germline V gene are SGHAT and FQNNGV. Here the CDR3 reads CASSFPGLAIDEQFF. The CDR3 DNA reads as TGTGCCAGCAGCTTTCCGGGACTAGCGATTGATGAGCAGTTCTTC.

The chain links TRBV25-1 to TRBJ2-7; D unresolved. Germline lookup yields CDR1 MGHDK and CDR2 SYGVNS. V was shortened by 5 bases and J by 2 bases, with 13 bases between the two germline ends. This CDR3 has 14 amino acids. The CDR3 region is CASSPRQAAYEQYF. The CDR3 nucleotides are TGTGCCAGCAGTCCGCGGCAGGCAGCCTACGAGCAGTACTTC.

V gene TRBV5-6 combines with J gene TRBJ2-1; 8 nucleotides align to TRBD2. The CDR3 loop spans 13 amino acids. Per germline, CDR1 SGHDT and CDR2 YYEEEE. J was trimmed by 8 bases and V by 4 bases; bases with no gene match: 5. The CDR3 sequence is CASSPSGSDEQFF. Written as DNA, the CDR3 is TGTGCCAGCAGCCCGAGCGGGAGCGATGAGCAGTTCTTC. Based on the CDR3 plus reference TRBV5-6 and TRBJ2-1, the full variable domain is DAGVTQSPTHLIKTRGQQVTLRCSPKSGHDTVSWYQQALGQGPQFIFQYYEEEERQRGNFPDRFSGHQFPNYSSELNVNALLLGDSALYLCASSPSGSDEQFFGPGTRLTVL.

The chain is built from TRBV7-2 and TRBJ2-3, with 9 nucleotides matching TRBD2. This CDR3 comprises 15 residues. The V gene's germline CDR1 is SGHTA and CDR2 FQGNSA. The J segment lost 4 bases and the V segment lost 5 bases, leaving 7 bases of the junction unmatched. CDR3 in amino acids: CASSPTAGGADTQYF. The CDR3 DNA sequence: TGTGCCAGCAGCCCTACGGCGGGGGGGGCAGATACGCAGTATTTT.

This chain links TRBV7-9 with TRBJ2-2; D may correspond to TRBD1 or TRBD2 (5 bases each). The CDR3 contains 17 residues. The germline V and J ends were trimmed by 0 bases and 1 base, with 12 bases remaining between them. Germline lookup yields CDR1 SEHNR and CDR2 FQNEAQ (reference sequence). CDR3 nucleotides: TGTGCCAGCAGCTTAGCGGGGGAACAGAGGAACACCGGGGAGCTGTTTTTT. Protein: CASSLAGEQRNTGELFF.

The rearrangement links TRBV5-6 to TRBJ2-7, with 7 positions matching TRBD1. CDR1 and CDR2 from the germline V gene are SGHDT and YYEEEE. After removal of 4 bases from V and 6 bases from J, the junction contained 7 bases not matched to a gene. The CDR3 sequence is 13 residues long. The CDR3 reads CASSIDRVFEQYF. The CDR3 DNA follows: TGTGCCAGCAGCATTGACAGGGTTTTCGAGCAGTACTTC.

The chain has TRBV9 and TRBJ2-3; D possibly corresponds to TRBD1 (6 bases). CDR3 length: 16 residues. Per the germline V gene, CDR1 is SGDLS and CDR2 is YYNGEE. Trimming took off 0 bases at V and 0 bases at J, with 11 bases between the two ends. The CDR3 coding sequence is TGTGCCAGCAGCGTAGCTAGAGGACAGAGCACAGATACGCAGTATTTT. It codes for CASSVARGQSTDTQYF.

This clone was recorded once. The chain couples TRBV5-6 to TRBJ2-3; tentatively, D is TRBD2 (6 bases). Looked up from germline, CDR1 is SGHDT and CDR2 is YYEEEE. This CDR3 region has 15 residues. Trimming left V 4 bases short and J 0 bases short, with 12 bases between. The CDR3 reads CASSGEALSTDTQYF. The DNA of the CDR3 is TGTGCCAGCAGCGGGGAGGCATTAAGCACAGATACGCAGTATTTT.

This clone occurred once. The rearrangement uses TRBV19 and TRBJ1-3, with 9 bases fitting TRBD1. The germline V gene encodes CDR1 LNHDA and CDR2 SQIVND (reference sequence). This CDR3 region has 15 residues. Losses at the gene ends were 6 bases for V and 3 bases for J; bases not matched to a gene: 6. In DNA form, the CDR3 reads TGTGCCAGTAGCCCCACAGGGGGCCATGGAAACACCATATATTTT. Translated: CASSPTGGHGNTIYF.

Concerning this clone itself: The same CDR3 can be traced to other DNA sequences in this sample. This chain connects TRBV4-1 to TRBJ2-1; the D is unclear. The CDR3 spans 12 residues. With 4 bases removed from V and 3 bases from J, the gap between germline ends came to 4 bases. The germline CDR1 and CDR2 sequences are MGHRA and YSYEKL. The chain's CDR3 is CASSLGYNEQFF. The DNA for the CDR3 is TGCGCCAGCAGCCTCGGCTACAATGAGCAGTTCTTC.

The V gene is TRBV5-4, the J gene TRBJ2-1; perhaps TRBD2 as D (6 bases). The germline CDR1 and CDR2 sequences are SGHNT and YYREEE (reference sequence). There are 11 residues in the CDR3. V gave up 4 bases and J gave up 10 bases, with 9 bases separating them. The CDR3: CASSGLKEQFF. In DNA, the CDR3 is TGTGCCAGCAGCGGACTAAAGGAGCAGTTCTTC.

In the case of this clone: Other DNA sequences of this sample code for an identical CDR3. The chain couples TRBV27 to TRBJ2-3; D is undetermined. V lost 3 bases and J lost 5, with 6 bases in between. The CDR3 is 12 amino acids. Germline V lookup: CDR1 MNHEY, CDR2 SMNVEV (reference sequence). The CDR3 loop is CASSFVGDTQYF. The CDR3 DNA follows: TGTGCCAGCAGTTTTGTGGGAGATACGCAGTATTTT.

This chain links TRBV7-9 with TRBJ1-1, with 8 bases fitting TRBD1. CDR1 SEHNR and CDR2 FQNEAQ come from the germline V gene (reference sequence). With V trimmed by 5 bases and J by 0 bases, 5 bases remained unmatched. CDR3 length: 15 amino acids. In DNA, the CDR3 is TGTGCCAGCAGCAATTACAGGGGGTTGAACACTGAAGCTTTCTTT. This sequence encodes CASSNYRGLNTEAFF. The full variable domain, completed using reference TRBV7-9 and TRBJ1-1, is DTGVSQNPRHKITKRGQNVTFRCDPISEHNRLYWYRQTLGQGPEFLTYFQNEAQLEKSRLLSDRFSAERPKGSFSTLEIQRTEQGDSAMYLCASSNYRGLNTEAFFGQGTRLTVV.

V usage is TRBV6-5 and J usage is TRBJ1-4, with unresolved D. This CDR3 has 16 amino acids. Trimming removed 0 bases from V and 7 bases from J, with 15 bases in between. Germline-derived CDR1 and CDR2 are MNHEY and SVGAGI. Here the CDR3 reads CASSYSSGERGEKLFF. CDR3 nucleotides: TGTGCCAGCAGTTACTCGAGCGGGGAGCGGGGTGAAAAACTGTTTTTT.

V usage is TRBV7-9 and J usage is TRBJ2-1, with TRBD2 identical over 9 bases. V was clipped by 3 bases and J by 6 bases; unmatched bases: 6. The germline gives CDR1 SEHNR, CDR2 FQNEAQ (reference sequence). The CDR3 runs to 15 residues. CDR3 coding DNA: TGTGCCAGCAGCTTTCCGCGGGAGGGCCGCAATGAGCAGTTCTTC. Translating it yields CASSFPREGRNEQFF.

V gene TRBV20-1 combines with J gene TRBJ2-3; D remains unclear. The germline V gene has CDR1 DFQATT and CDR2 SNEGSKA (reference sequence). CDR3 size: 11 residues. V lost 6 bases to trimming and J lost 0 bases, with 4 bases between them. Here the CDR3 DNA reads TGCAGTGCCGCGAGCACAGATACGCAGTATTTT. Amino acid sequence: CSAASTDTQYF.

The V and J genes are TRBV9 and TRBJ1-2; the match to TRBD1 covers 9 bases. This CDR3 has 14 amino acids. Germline CDR1 reads SGDLS; CDR2 reads YYNGEE. J was trimmed by 5 bases and V by 3 bases; bases with no gene match: 5. As DNA, the CDR3 is TGTGCCAGCAGCGGAAAACAGGGGGCTTATGGCTACACCTTC. Its protein is CASSGKQGAYGYTF.

With respect to this clone: The same CDR3 also results from other DNA sequences found in this sample. The chain uses TRBV6-5 and TRBJ2-2; D not resolved. The CDR3 totals 12 residues. Germline V CDR1 and CDR2: MNHEY, SVGAGI. Trimming cost V 6 bases and J 3 bases, with 5 bases left between them. The CDR3 loop is CASSPDTGELFF. For the CDR3, the DNA is TGTGCCAGCAGCCCAGACACCGGGGAGCTGTTTTTT.

This chain links TRBV7-8 with TRBJ2-3; unclear D gene. The CDR3 sequence is 13 residues long. CDR1 is SGHVS, CDR2 FQNEAQ, per germline. Trimming removed 1 base at V and 4 bases at J, with 6 bases between. CDR3 sequence reads: CASSLVVADTQYF. The DNA of the CDR3 is TGTGCCAGCAGCTTAGTTGTGGCAGATACGCAGTATTTT.

V and J are TRBV6-5 and TRBJ2-6, with D unresolved. Trimming took off 7 bases at V and 0 bases at J, with 7 bases between the two ends. Germline V gives CDR1 MNHEY, CDR2 SVGAGI. The CDR3 consists of 14 residues. CDR3 DNA sequence: TGTGCCAGCAACAGCCTCTCTGGGGCCAACGTCCTGACTTTC. Protein product: CASNSLSGANVLTF.

The chain is built from TRBV7-9 and TRBJ1-6; D is possibly TRBD1 (5 bases). Germline CDR1 reads SEHNR; CDR2 reads FQNEAQ (reference sequence). This CDR3 contains 11 residues. The ends were cut back, 4 bases at V and 13 bases at J, with 8 bases in the middle. The CDR3 sequence is CASSSGGPLHF. The CDR3 nucleotides are TGTGCCAGCAGCTCTGGGGGGCCCCTCCACTTT.

The chain uses TRBV11-2 and TRBJ2-1, with TRBD1 matching over 8 bases. Looked up from germline, CDR1 is SGHAT and CDR2 is FQNNGV. Trimming took 1 base from V and 3 from J; bases not matched to a gene: 14. This CDR3 is built from 19 residues. CDR3 bases: TGTGCCAGCAGCTTAGTTTTCCGTATTCAGGGGGCCCACTACAATGAGCAGTTCTTC. As protein: CASSLVFRIQGAHYNEQFF.